Listed below are T cell receptor beta chains from one sample, sequenced in a study of T cells expressing NK-cell markers. TCRdb re-called the 5' RACE reads, yielding one record per CDR3 amino acid sequence without DNA. The sample's table shows 400,000 or so distinct CDR3 sequences. Sequenced material: blood T cells: a sorted CD56 or NKG2C T cell subset, CD4+ or CD8+ T cells, or bulk PBMC T cells (not recorded which). The receptor set was obtained from a woman aged 50 to 60 in good health. Both conserved end residues are part of each CDR3.

v_gene	j_gene	CDR3aa
TRBV27	TRBJ2-7	CASSSQRGRVEQYF
TRBV10-3	TRBJ2-7	CAISDPGLAGGYSYEQYF
TRBV15	TRBJ1-1	CATSRPTGVNTEAFF
TRBV18	TRBJ2-5	CASSPGTSRETQYF
TRBV27	TRBJ2-3	CASRLGREPTDTQYF
TRBV5-6	TRBJ1-5	CASSLARGADSNQPQHF
TRBV6-1	TRBJ1-1	CASSGTGGHTEAFF
TRBV4-1	TRBJ1-1	CASSQERRTNTEAFF
TRBV18	TRBJ2-7	CASSPLVQGDDYEQYF
TRBV20-1	TRBJ2-7	CSASDVRDPAYEQYF
TRBV6-4	TRBJ1-3	CASRTHCTLGRRNTIYF
TRBV5-1	TRBJ2-1	CASRPLGLAGGRGSYNEQFF
TRBV14	TRBJ2-2	CASSHLAGRGTGELFF
TRBV5-1	TRBJ2-1	CASSFVISGGRTGNEQFF
TRBV11-3	TRBJ1-1	CASRLGGRDTEAFF
TRBV10-3	TRBJ1-5	CATRSLEHNQPQHF
TRBV6-5	TRBJ2-1	CASSYSTSGRGEQFF
TRBV24-1	TRBJ1-5	CATGTRGNQPQHF
TRBV20-1	TRBJ2-3	CSAPPLLAGELDTQYF
TRBV5-1	TRBJ2-1	CASKKEDNEQFF
TRBV7-8	TRBJ1-6	CASSSPGTGVNSPLHF
TRBV20-1	TRBJ1-4	CSARRQINEKLFF
TRBV10-3	TRBJ2-1	CAIVAGVDNEQFF
TRBV4-1	TRBJ2-4	CASSHGTGGIQYF
TRBV12-3/TRBV12-4	TRBJ2-1	CASSLGVRLNEQFF
TRBV6-2/TRBV6-3	TRBJ2-7	CASNPGLAHEQYF
TRBV5-1	TRBJ1-6	CASSPGGQGASPLHF
TRBV9	TRBJ1-2	CASSINRVSYGYTF
TRBV7-9	TRBJ2-2	CASSSRSGTNTGELFF
TRBV18	TRBJ2-3	CASSPGARKGTDTQYF
TRBV11-2	TRBJ2-1	CASSPIQTPRVEFF
TRBV5-1	TRBJ1-3	CASSPEGSTIYF
TRBV9	TRBJ2-2	CASSPRLAPGELFF
TRBV30	TRBJ2-1	CAWSDSVASGRASGGNEQFF
TRBV5-1	TRBJ1-2	CASTALTGVGYTF
TRBV5-1	TRBJ2-1	CASSLRQRRANEQFF
TRBV20-1	TRBJ2-7	CSARDLAQTNYEQYF
TRBV6-1	TRBJ2-3	CASSETPGRRTDTQYF
TRBV28	TRBJ2-7	CASSPFGTSKVYEQYF
TRBV30	TRBJ1-5	CAWSGGASGQPQHF
TRBV3-1	TRBJ1-1	CASSQEWENTEAFF
TRBV4-1	TRBJ1-1	CASSQTGMNTEAFF
TRBV5-4	TRBJ1-2	CASPTGGDGYTF
TRBV11-3	TRBJ1-2	CASSFDRRVHF